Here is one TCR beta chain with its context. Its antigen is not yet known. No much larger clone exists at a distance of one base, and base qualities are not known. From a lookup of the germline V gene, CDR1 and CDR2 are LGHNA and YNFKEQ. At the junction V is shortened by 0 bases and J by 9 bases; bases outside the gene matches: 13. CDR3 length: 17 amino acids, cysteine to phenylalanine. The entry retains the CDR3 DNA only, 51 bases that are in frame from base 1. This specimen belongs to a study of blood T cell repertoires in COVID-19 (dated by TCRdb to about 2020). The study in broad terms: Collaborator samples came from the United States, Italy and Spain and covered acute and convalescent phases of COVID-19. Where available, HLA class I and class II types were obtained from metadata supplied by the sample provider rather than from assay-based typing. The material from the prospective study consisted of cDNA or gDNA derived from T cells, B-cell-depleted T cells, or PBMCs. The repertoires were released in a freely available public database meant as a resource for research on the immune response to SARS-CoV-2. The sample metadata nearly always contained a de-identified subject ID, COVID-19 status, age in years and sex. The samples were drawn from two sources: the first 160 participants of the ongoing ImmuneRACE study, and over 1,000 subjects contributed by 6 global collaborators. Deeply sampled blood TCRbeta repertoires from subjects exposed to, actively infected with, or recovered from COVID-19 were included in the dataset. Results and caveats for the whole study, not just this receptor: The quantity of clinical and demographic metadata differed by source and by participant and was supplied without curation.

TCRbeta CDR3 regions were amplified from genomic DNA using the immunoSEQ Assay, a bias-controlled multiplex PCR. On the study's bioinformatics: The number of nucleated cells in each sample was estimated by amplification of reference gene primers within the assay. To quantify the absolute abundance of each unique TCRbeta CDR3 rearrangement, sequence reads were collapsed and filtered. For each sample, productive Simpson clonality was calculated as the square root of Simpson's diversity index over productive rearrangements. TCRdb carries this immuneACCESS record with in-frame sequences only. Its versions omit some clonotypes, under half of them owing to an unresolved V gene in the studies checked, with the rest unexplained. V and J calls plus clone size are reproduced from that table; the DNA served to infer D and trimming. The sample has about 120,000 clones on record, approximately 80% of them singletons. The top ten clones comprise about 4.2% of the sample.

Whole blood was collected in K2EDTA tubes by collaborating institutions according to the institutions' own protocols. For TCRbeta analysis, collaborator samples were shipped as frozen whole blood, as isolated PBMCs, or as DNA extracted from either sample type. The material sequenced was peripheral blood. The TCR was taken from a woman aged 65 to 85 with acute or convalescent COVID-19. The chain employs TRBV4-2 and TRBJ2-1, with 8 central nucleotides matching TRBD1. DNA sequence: TGTGCCAGCAGCCAAGATCCGGGGCAGGGGGCCCGCACTGAGCAGTTCTTC. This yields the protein CASSQDPGQGARTEQFF.